This T cell receptor (beta chain) was profiled in a study of neurological immune-mediated disorders. This clonotype occurred many times. As yet, its antigen is unknown. Notes on the study in general: HTLV-1-associated myelopathy displayed the greatest TCR clonal expansion, and multiple sclerosis exhibited the smallest, lower than that of healthy controls. None of the CDR3 amino acid sequences found in expanded clones was shared across subjects. This suggests that the TCR-beta repertoires were private in all groups.

MiXCR, applied by TCRdb to the 5' RACE reads, yields one record per CDR3 protein. The data contain tens of thousands of distinct CDR3 sequences, 9% to 12% of them singletons. Germline lookup yields CDR1 SNHLY and CDR2 FYNNEI. Losses at the gene ends were 6 bases for V and 5 bases for J; bases not matched to a gene: 6. The CDR3 loop spans 15 amino acids. Material for sequencing was PBMCs. The sequence was obtained from a man between 65 and 85 years old with HTLV-1-associated myelopathy (HAM/TSP). The chain has TRBV2 and TRBJ2-5, with 13 bases aligning to TRBD2. CDR3 sequence: CASSRLAGGQETQYF. The CDR3 DNA reads as TGTGCCAGCAGCAGACTAGCGGGAGGTCAGGAGACCCAGTACTTC.